The rows below give T cell receptor beta chains drawn from one sample of a study of OX40 agonist ivuxolimab in advanced cancers. Libraries were prepared by immunoSEQ multiplex PCR; TCRdb keeps only in-frame clonotypes and omits some of them. The sample consists of 91,000 or so clones, approximately 93% of them appearing once. The input for sequencing was CD4+ or CD8+ T cells sorted from blood, taken in a trial of the OX40 agonist ivuxolimab. Receptor source: an adult with an advanced solid tumor such as melanoma, head and neck, liver or kidney cancer. CDR3s include the opening cysteine and the closing phenylalanine or tryptophan. Part of the rows lack a size; the others show once, few, many or a class for expanded clones.

cdr3_aa | j_call | v_call | clone_size
CARSHVEGYGYTF | TRBJ1-2 | TRBV2 | .
CASSLNQGGDYGYTF | TRBJ1-2 | TRBV7-6 | once
CASSSGRNTEAFF | TRBJ1-1 | TRBV11-2 | .
CASSSGQGDTEAFF | TRBJ1-1 | TRBV28 | once
CASSLSGSGNTIYF | TRBJ1-3 | TRBV5-6 | few
CASSEEKGTGGIYGYTF | TRBJ1-2 | TRBV6-1 | .
CEAGDDLTSGNSYEQYF | . | TRBV2 | .
CASSVSQGITNEKLFF | TRBJ1-4 | TRBV2 | .
CASSTARTGWETQYF | TRBJ2-5 | TRBV21-1 | .
CASSLSLGGNGYTF | TRBJ1-2 | TRBV7-8 | .
CASSQNRDRKAINYGYTF | TRBJ1-2 | TRBV4-1 | .
CASSLGSSGYYEQYF | TRBJ2-7 | TRBV11-1 | .
CASSLAGVGETQYF | TRBJ2-5 | TRBV11-2 | .
CASSPSGTGDEQFF | TRBJ2-1 | TRBV18 | once
CASSVAGFNTEAFF | TRBJ1-1 | TRBV9 | .
CASWTVDNTEAFF | TRBJ1-1 | TRBV28 | .
CASSDGQVVGEKLFF | TRBJ1-4 | TRBV2 | .
CASIPLALEHHDSYTF | TRBJ1-2 | TRBV2 | .
CASSSYYRSTDTQYF | TRBJ2-3 | TRBV7-2 | .
CASSLTLGLVNTEAFF | TRBJ1-1 | TRBV7-2 | once
CASSTETGNFYEQYF | TRBJ2-7 | TRBV6-5 | .
CASSPPVTGGRIHEQYF | TRBJ2-7 | TRBV18 | .
CASSYRDRVEYEQFF | TRBJ2-1 | TRBV5-1 | once
CASSLGPTGSGYGYTF | TRBJ1-2 | TRBV5-1 | .
CASSLRQETYGYTF | TRBJ1-2 | TRBV7-9 | .
CASSLVGGGQGNYGYTF | TRBJ1-2 | TRBV7-2 | .
CASSVGSGAQVGYGYTF | TRBJ1-2 | TRBV9 | .
CASSESGYGYTF | TRBJ1-2 | TRBV2 | .
CASSLLGGGVEQYF | TRBJ2-7 | TRBV28 | once